This T cell receptor (beta chain) appears in the sequencing data of a study of identical twins. Template switching added a universal primer site, and cDNA bore unique molecular identifiers. TCRdb ran MiXCR on the 5' RACE reads and lists one entry per CDR3 protein. The sample has under 350,000 distinct CDR3 sequences, around 9.7% seen once; the top ten hold roughly 7%. The germline V and J ends were trimmed by 6 bases and 1 base, with 9 bases remaining between them. The CDR3 extends over 12 amino acids. Germline CDR1 and CDR2: SQVTM and ANQGSEA. At least ten counts were recorded for this clonotype. No antigen is known for it. General observations from the study: Researchers reported weaker excess twin sharing in beta out-of-frame sequences. Abundant beta clonotypes from cord blood bore fewer insertions; memory repertoires lacked this pattern.

The data also belong to a second study, concerning yellow fever vaccine responses in identical twins.

The V call is TRBV29-1, the J call TRBJ1-1; no definite D call. What was sequenced was CD8+ T cells sorted from blood. This TCR was recovered from a woman younger than 30 in good health. CDR3 region: CSVDTTNTEAFF. CDR3 nucleotide sequence: TGCAGCGTCGACACAACGAACACTGAAGCTTTCTTT. The entire variable domain, with the rest obtained from reference TRBV29-1 and TRBJ1-1, is as follows: SAVISQKPSRDICQRGTSLTIQCQVDSQVTMMFWYRQQPGQSLTLIATANQGSEATYESGFVIDKFPISRPNLTFSTLTVSNMSPEDSSIYLCSVDTTNTEAFFGQGTRLTVV.